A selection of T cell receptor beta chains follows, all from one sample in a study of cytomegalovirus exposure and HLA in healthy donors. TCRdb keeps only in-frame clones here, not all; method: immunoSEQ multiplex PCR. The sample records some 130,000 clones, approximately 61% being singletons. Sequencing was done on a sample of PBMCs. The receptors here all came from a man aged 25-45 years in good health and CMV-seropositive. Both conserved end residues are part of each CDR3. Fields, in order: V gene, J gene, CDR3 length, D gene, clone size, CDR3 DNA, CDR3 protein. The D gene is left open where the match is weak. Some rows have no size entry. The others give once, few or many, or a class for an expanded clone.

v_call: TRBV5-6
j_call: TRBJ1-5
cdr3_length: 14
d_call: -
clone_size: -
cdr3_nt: TGTGCCAGCAGCTTTAGACGGGGAGGTCAGCCCCAGCATTTT
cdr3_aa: CASSFRRGGQPQHF

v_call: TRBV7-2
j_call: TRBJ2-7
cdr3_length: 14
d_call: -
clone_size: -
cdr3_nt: TGTGCCAGCAGCCTGGAGACTACCTTCCCCGAGCAGTACTTC
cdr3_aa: CASSLETTFPEQYF

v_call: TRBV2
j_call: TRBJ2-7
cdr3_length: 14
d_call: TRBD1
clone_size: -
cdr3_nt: TGTGCCAGCAGTGTCACGGGACAGGGCTACGAGCAGTACTTC
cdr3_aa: CASSVTGQGYEQYF

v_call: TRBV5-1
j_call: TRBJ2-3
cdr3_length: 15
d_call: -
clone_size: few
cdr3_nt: TGCGCCAGCAGCTTGGGTGCGGGGATCACAGATACGCAGTATTTT
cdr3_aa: CASSLGAGITDTQYF

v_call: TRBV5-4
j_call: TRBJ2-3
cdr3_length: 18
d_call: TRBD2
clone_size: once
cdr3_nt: TGTGCCAGCAGCTCCGCCAATTTACTAGCGGGAGTGATAGATACGCAGTATTTT
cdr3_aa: CASSSANLLAGVIDTQYF

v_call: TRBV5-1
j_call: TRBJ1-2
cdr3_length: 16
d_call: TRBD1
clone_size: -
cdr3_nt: TGCGCCAGCAGCTTCCTCGGGACAGATGCTAACTATGGCTACACCTTC
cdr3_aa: CASSFLGTDANYGYTF

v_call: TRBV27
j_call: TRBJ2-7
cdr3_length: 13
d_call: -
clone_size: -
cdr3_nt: TGTGCCAGCAGAGGTAACTGGGCTGGGAGAGCGGTTTTC
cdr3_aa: CASRGNWAGRAVF

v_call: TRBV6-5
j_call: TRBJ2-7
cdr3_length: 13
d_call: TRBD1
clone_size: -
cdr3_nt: TGTGCCAGCTCCTGGGACAGGGACTACGAGCAGTACTTC
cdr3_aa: CASSWDRDYEQYF

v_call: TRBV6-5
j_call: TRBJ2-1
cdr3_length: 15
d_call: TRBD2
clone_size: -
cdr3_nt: TGTGCCAGCAGTTACTTGGGACTAAGTGTCAATGAGCAGTTCTTC
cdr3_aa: CASSYLGLSVNEQFF

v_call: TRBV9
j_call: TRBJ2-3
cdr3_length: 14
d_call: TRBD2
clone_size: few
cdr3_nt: TGTGCCAGCAGCGCTCTAGCGGGAGCAGATACGCAGTATTTT
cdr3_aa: CASSALAGADTQYF

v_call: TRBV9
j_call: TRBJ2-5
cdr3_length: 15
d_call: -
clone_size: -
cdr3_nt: TGTGCCAGCAGCGTAGAGACACGCTACCAAGAGACCCAGTACTTC
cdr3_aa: CASSVETRYQETQYF

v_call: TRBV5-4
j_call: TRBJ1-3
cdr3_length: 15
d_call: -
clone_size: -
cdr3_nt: TGTGCCAGCAGCTACCCAGGGGACTCTGGAAACACCATATATTTT
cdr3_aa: CASSYPGDSGNTIYF

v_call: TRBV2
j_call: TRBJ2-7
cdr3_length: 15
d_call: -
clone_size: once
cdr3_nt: TGTGCCAGCAGTCTCGGGAGCTCGACGACCTACGAGCAGTACTTC
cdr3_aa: CASSLGSSTTYEQYF

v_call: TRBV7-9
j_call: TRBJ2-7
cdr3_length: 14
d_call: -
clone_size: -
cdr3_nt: TGTGCCAGCAGCTCCCCGCAGTCCCATCCCCTGCAGTACTTC
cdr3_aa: CASSSPQSHPLQYF

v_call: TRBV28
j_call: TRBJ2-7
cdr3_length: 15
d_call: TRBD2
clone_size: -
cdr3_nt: TGTGCCAGCAGGTGGGGACTAGCGGGAGCCTACGAGCAGTACTTC
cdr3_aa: CASRWGLAGAYEQYF

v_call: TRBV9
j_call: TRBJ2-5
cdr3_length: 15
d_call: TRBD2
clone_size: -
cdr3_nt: TGTGCCAGCAGCGTATCGGGGGGGAGTCGATGGACCCAGTACTTC
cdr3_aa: CASSVSGGSRWTQYF

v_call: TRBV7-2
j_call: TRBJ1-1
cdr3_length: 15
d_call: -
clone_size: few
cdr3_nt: TGTGCCAGCAGCTTAGCAACAGGGCGGAACACTGAAGCTTTCTTT
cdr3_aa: CASSLATGRNTEAFF

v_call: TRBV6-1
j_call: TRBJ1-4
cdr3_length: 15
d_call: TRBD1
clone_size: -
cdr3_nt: TGTGCCAGCCTTACTACAGGGGGCTCTGGTGAAAAACTGTTTTTT
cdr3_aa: CASLTTGGSGEKLFF

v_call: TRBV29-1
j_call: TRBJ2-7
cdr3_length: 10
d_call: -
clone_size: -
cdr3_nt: TGCAGCGTTGCAAACAACGAGCAGTACTTC
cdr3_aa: CSVANNEQYF

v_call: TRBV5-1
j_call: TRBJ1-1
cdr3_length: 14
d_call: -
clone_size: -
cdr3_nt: TGCGCCAGCAGTGAAAACAGTGGAAACACTGAAGCTTTCTTT
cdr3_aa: CASSENSGNTEAFF

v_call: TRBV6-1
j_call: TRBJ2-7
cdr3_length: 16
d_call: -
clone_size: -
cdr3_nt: TGTGCCAGCAGTGACGAGTACCTCGGGTCCCTCTACGAGCAGTACTTC
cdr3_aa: CASSDEYLGSLYEQYF

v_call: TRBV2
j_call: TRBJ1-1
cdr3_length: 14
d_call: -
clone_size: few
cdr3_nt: TGTGCCAGCACCATCCAGGGTATAGGGACTGAAGCTTTCTTT
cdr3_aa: CASTIQGIGTEAFF

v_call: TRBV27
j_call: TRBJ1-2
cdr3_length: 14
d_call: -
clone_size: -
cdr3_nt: TGTGCCAGCAGTTCAGGGCCAGGGCGAGGTGGCTACACCTTC
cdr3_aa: CASSSGPGRGGYTF